This is a list of T cell receptor beta chains from one sample in a study of blood T cell repertoires in COVID-19. The data were produced by immunoSEQ multiplex PCR, yet TCRdb's version contains in-frame clones alone and is incomplete. The data hold about 110,000 clones, with 80% to 90% observed a single time. The sequencing input was peripheral blood. These receptors were collected from an elderly woman with acute or convalescent COVID-19. Each CDR3 is given with its conserved first and last residue. Clone size is not always given. Where it is, it says once, few, many or a class for expanded clones.

CDR3aa | abundance | j_gene | v_gene
CASSRLGTGPSTDTQYF | . | TRBJ2-3 | TRBV18
CATSRDWAAQETQYF | few | TRBJ2-5 | TRBV15
CASSYGQEDEQYF | . | TRBJ2-7 | TRBV5-1
CASSLGRGHSLNYGYTF | . | TRBJ1-2 | TRBV7-9
CASSPTGTYGYTF | . | TRBJ1-2 | TRBV6-6
CASSSPQGGFSPLHF | once | TRBJ1-6 | TRBV27
CASSAPPGDTEAFF | . | TRBJ1-1 | TRBV28
CAWSVGGDQPQHF | few | TRBJ1-5 | TRBV30
CASNPTGRSNQPQHF | few | TRBJ1-5 | TRBV28
CASSMGLAGSYEQYF | . | TRBJ2-7 | TRBV19
CASRSGTSGVRVNEQFF | once | TRBJ2-1 | TRBV5-6
CASSYLASLAQYF | . | TRBJ2-3 | TRBV7-9
CASSFLDGGTEAFF | . | TRBJ1-1 | TRBV9
CASWRAGEETQYF | . | TRBJ2-5 | TRBV5-1
CASSLVGQAPDTQYF | . | TRBJ2-3 | TRBV5-4
CATSSTGTGFLQGYTF | once | TRBJ1-2 | TRBV15
CASSQGRAGRTNYGYTF | once | TRBJ1-2 | TRBV3-1/TRBV3-2
CSVEDRGQLTDTQYF | . | TRBJ2-3 | TRBV29-1
CASSPRDSYEQYF | few | TRBJ2-7 | TRBV10-2
CASSLGTFNYGYTF | . | TRBJ1-2 | TRBV7-9
CASSESGQTSYEQYF | . | TRBJ2-7 | TRBV2
CASSESATASGNTIYF | . | TRBJ1-3 | TRBV18
CASSYDTANTGELFF | . | TRBJ2-2 | TRBV6-5
CASSQGSTMLQYF | . | TRBJ2-3 | TRBV3-1/TRBV3-2
CASSLARAQETQYF | . | TRBJ2-5 | TRBV5-1
CASSSLYGNEQFF | . | TRBJ2-1 | TRBV7-2
CASSPGLAGQGRETQYF | . | TRBJ2-5 | TRBV18
CSVVAGNYEQYF | . | TRBJ2-7 | TRBV29-1